Listed below are T cell receptor beta chains from one sample, sequenced in a study of Ad26.COV2.S vaccination and SARS-CoV-2 variants. Clones were sequenced by immunoSEQ multiplex PCR, and TCRdb holds only the in-frame ones, with some missing. Seen here are 300,000 to 400,000 clones, just over 85% observed once, and the top ten hold 1.5% to 2%. The material was peripheral blood, obtained in a trial of Ad26.COV2.S vaccine versus placebo. The source of these receptors is a person between 18 and 65 years old who received the Ad26.COV2.S COVID-19 vaccine or a placebo. The CDR3 runs from the conserved cysteine through the conserved F or W. D genes are given only for firm matches. Clone sizes are given selectively: once, few, many, or a class where the clone is expanded.

CDR3 length,V gene,D gene,clone size,J gene,CDR3 protein,CDR3 DNA
12,TRBV10-3,NA,NA,TRBJ1-6,CAISELNSPLHF,TGTGCCATCAGTGAATTAAATTCACCCCTCCACTTT
12,TRBV5-6,NA,NA,TRBJ1-5,CASSRAGQPQHF,TGTGCCAGCAGCCGGGCCGGACAGCCCCAGCATTTT
19,TRBV27,TRBD1,NA,TRBJ1-5,CASSAGAGTGVKWSQPQHF,TGTGCCAGCAGTGCAGGAGCCGGGACAGGGGTGAAGTGGAGTCAGCCCCAGCATTTT
18,TRBV18,TRBD2,few,TRBJ2-1,CASSPLLAGDHSYNEQFF,TGTGCCAGCTCACCACTCCTAGCGGGGGATCACTCCTACAATGAGCAGTTCTTC
16,TRBV10-3,NA,few,TRBJ1-2,CAISESLQYNLDGYTF,TGTGCCATCAGTGAGTCGCTTCAGTATAATCTTGATGGCTACACCTTC
17,TRBV30,NA,NA,TRBJ2-3,CAWSYGGRGGNTDTQYF,TGTGCCTGGAGTTATGGCGGGCGGGGTGGTAACACAGATACGCAGTATTTT
16,TRBV5-6,NA,NA,TRBJ1-1,CASSLVRANMNTEAFF,TGTGCCAGCAGCTTGGTCCGGGCTAACATGAACACTGAAGCTTTCTTT
15,TRBV9,TRBD1,NA,TRBJ1-2,CASSARTGGNYGYTF,TGTGCCAGCAGCGCCAGGACAGGGGGCAACTATGGCTACACCTTC
17,TRBV9,TRBD1,NA,TRBJ2-3,CASSVAGQGLPRDTQYF,TGTGCCAGCAGCGTAGCGGGACAGGGCCTTCCCCGAGATACGCAGTATTTT
15,TRBV19,NA,NA,TRBJ1-3,CASKAEDWSGNTIYF,TGTGCCAGTAAGGCCGAGGACTGGTCCGGAAACACCATATATTTT
14,TRBV5-1,NA,NA,TRBJ2-5,CASSISTPQETQYF,TGCGCCAGCAGCATATCTACCCCCCAAGAGACCCAGTACTTC
14,TRBV6-4,TRBD1,NA,TRBJ1-1,CASSVGGRGTEAFF,TGTGCCAGCAGTGTCGGTGGCAGGGGGACTGAAGCTTTCTTT
13,TRBV23-1,NA,NA,TRBJ1-6,CASSQSYSPKVHF,TGCGCCAGCAGTCAATCTTACAGCCCAAAGGTCCACTTT
16,TRBV14,NA,NA,TRBJ2-7,CASSLYSGTPSYEQYF,TGTGCCAGCAGCCTCTATTCCGGGACGCCATCCTACGAGCAGTACTTC
13,TRBV18,NA,NA,TRBJ1-1,CASSPPLSTEAFF,TGTGCCAGCTCACCACCGCTCAGCACTGAAGCTTTCTTT
14,TRBV5-1,NA,NA,TRBJ2-7,CASTPNGVGDEQYF,TGCGCCAGCACCCCGAACGGGGTTGGCGACGAGCAGTACTTC
14,TRBV6-1,NA,NA,TRBJ1-5,CASSEGYSPQPQHF,TGTGCCAGCAGTGAAGGGTACTCACCGCAGCCCCAGCATTTT
15,TRBV6-5,TRBD1,NA,TRBJ1-1,CASSSGGRGYTEAFF,TGTGCCAGCAGCTCAGGGGGCAGGGGGTACACTGAAGCTTTCTTT
11,TRBV5-1,NA,NA,TRBJ1-2,CASSFDAAVTF,TGCGCCAGCAGCTTTGACGCGGCGGTCACCTTC
15,TRBV11-2,TRBD1,few,TRBJ2-7,CASRTTGTVPYEQYF,TGTGCCAGCCGCACTACCGGGACAGTTCCCTACGAGCAGTACTTC
16,TRBV2,TRBD1,NA,TRBJ2-5,CASSEALTGVRETQYF,TGTGCCAGCAGTGAAGCCCTGACAGGGGTAAGAGAGACCCAGTACTTC
12,TRBV6-2/TRBV6-3,NA,NA,TRBJ2-3,CASSYSKDTQYF,TGTGCCAGCAGTTACTCCAAAGATACGCAGTATTTT
14,TRBV7-3,NA,NA,TRBJ2-2,CASSVQGGTGELFF,TGTGCCAGCAGCGTCCAAGGGGGCACCGGGGAGCTGTTTTTT
16,TRBV9,TRBD1,few,TRBJ2-1,CASSVGQGIAYNEQFF,TGTGCCAGCAGCGTAGGACAGGGGATCGCCTACAATGAGCAGTTCTTC
16,TRBV30,NA,NA,TRBJ2-1,CAWSVRREGPYNEQFF,TGTGCCTGGAGTGTAAGGAGAGAGGGACCCTACAATGAGCAGTTCTTC
15,TRBV19,TRBD1,NA,TRBJ1-6,CASSTRGTGDFSLHF,TGTGCCAGTAGTACTCGAGGGACAGGGGACTTCTCCCTCCACTTT
15,TRBV6-5,NA,NA,TRBJ2-1,CASSLGKGSYNEQFF,TGTGCCAGCAGTTTAGGGAAGGGCTCCTACAATGAGCAGTTCTTC
15,TRBV6-5,TRBD2,NA,TRBJ2-1,CASSYGWGGDNEQFF,TGTGCCAGCAGTTACGGGTGGGGGGGTGACAATGAGCAGTTCTTC
15,TRBV5-1,NA,NA,TRBJ1-1,CASSFSNRWNTEAFF,TGCGCCAGCAGCTTTTCTAACAGATGGAACACTGAAGCTTTCTTT
13,TRBV5-4,NA,NA,TRBJ2-5,CASSFIFEETQYF,TGTGCCAGCAGCTTTATATTCGAAGAGACCCAGTACTTC
15,TRBV30,NA,NA,TRBJ2-3,CAWSVGSGRTDTQYF,TGTGCCTGGAGTGTAGGTAGCGGACGCACAGATACGCAGTATTTT
13,TRBV5-4,NA,NA,TRBJ1-3,CASSPGAGNTIYF,TGTGCCAGCAGCCCAGGGGCTGGAAACACCATATATTTT
12,TRBV11-3,NA,NA,TRBJ2-5,CASSGTDLTQYF,TGTGCCAGCAGCGGAACGGATTTGACCCAGTACTTC
17,TRBV18,TRBD1,NA,TRBJ1-1,CASSPPKGQGGFTEAFF,TGTGCCAGCTCACCACCCAAGGGACAGGGTGGATTCACTGAAGCTTTCTTT
11,TRBV5-1,NA,NA,TRBJ1-1,CASQLGTEAFF,TGCGCCTCCCAGCTTGGCACTGAAGCTTTCTTT
13,TRBV6-5,NA,NA,TRBJ1-2,CASSYDGNYGYTF,TGTGCCAGCAGTTACGATGGAAACTATGGCTACACCTTC
14,TRBV7-8,NA,few,TRBJ2-5,CASSSRTVQETQYF,TGTGCCAGCAGCTCGAGGACAGTGCAAGAGACCCAGTACTTC
15,TRBV7-2,NA,NA,TRBJ2-5,CASSNQISLGETQYF,TGTGCCAGCAGCAACCAGATCAGCCTCGGGGAGACCCAGTACTTC
16,TRBV28,NA,NA,TRBJ1-6,CASSSRDSSYNSPLHF,TGTGCCAGCAGTTCCCGAGACAGCTCCTATAATTCACCCCTCCACTTT
14,TRBV27,NA,NA,TRBJ1-4,CASSWGEGAAKLFF,TGTGCCAGCAGTTGGGGGGAAGGGGCGGCAAAACTGTTTTTT
17,TRBV21-1,NA,NA,TRBJ2-2,CASSKVDWDAGTGELFF,TGTGCCAGCAGCAAAGTTGATTGGGATGCGGGCACCGGGGAGCTGTTTTTT
18,TRBV14,TRBD1,NA,TRBJ1-1,CASSQEWPGGLVNTEAFF,TGTGCCAGCAGCCAAGAATGGCCAGGGGGCCTGGTGAACACTGAAGCTTTCTTT
14,TRBV18,NA,NA,TRBJ1-1,CASSKNRENTEAFF,TGTGCCAGCTCAAAAAACAGGGAAAACACTGAAGCTTTCTTT
15,TRBV7-9,NA,NA,TRBJ2-7,CASSSQGPRSYEQYF,TGTGCCAGCAGCTCACAAGGGCCGCGAAGCTACGAGCAGTACTTC
16,TRBV5-1,TRBD2,NA,TRBJ2-3,CASSFSGLAGTDTQYF,TGCGCCAGCAGCTTTTCCGGACTAGCGGGGACAGATACGCAGTATTTT
16,TRBV18,TRBD2,once,TRBJ2-1,CASSPQQRGDYNEQFF,TGTGCCAGCTCACCACAGCAGCGGGGGGACTACAATGAGCAGTTCTTC
15,TRBV10-2,NA,once,TRBJ1-3,CASTLGGMSGNTIYF,TGCGCCAGCACCCTGGGGGGAATGTCAGGAAACACCATATATTTT
17,TRBV3-1/TRBV3-2,TRBD2,NA,TRBJ2-3,CASSQYPSGGPTDTQYF,TGTGCCAGCAGCCAATATCCTAGCGGGGGCCCAACAGATACGCAGTATTTT
19,TRBV6-2/TRBV6-3,NA,NA,TRBJ2-1,CASSPYTPGPRGSYNEQFF,TGTGCCAGCAGTCCCTACACTCCTGGGCCTCGGGGCTCCTACAATGAGCAGTTCTTC
15,TRBV2,TRBD2,NA,TRBJ2-2,CASSRSGGWTGELFF,TGTGCCAGCAGTAGGAGCGGGGGGTGGACCGGGGAGCTGTTTTTT
14,TRBV19,TRBD1,NA,TRBJ2-1,CASSYGTGGHEQFF,TGTGCCAGTAGTTATGGGACAGGGGGCCATGAGCAGTTCTTC
17,TRBV7-7,TRBD2,NA,TRBJ2-5,CASSPLSGGALKETQYF,TGTGCTAGCAGCCCTCTTAGCGGGGGGGCCTTGAAAGAGACCCAGTACTTC
14,TRBV6-6,NA,NA,TRBJ1-2,CASSYSGGGGGYTF,TGTGCCAGCAGTTACTCGGGGGGCGGAGGTGGCTACACCTTC